The 21 T cell receptor beta chains below come from one sample, sequenced in a study of identical twins (dated by TCRdb to 2016 to 2017). The library was produced with 5' RACE. Instrument used: Illumina HiSeq 2000. TCRdb handled the public reads itself, with Q25 trimming in fastp and clone calling in MiXCR, and kept productive beta chains. For every CDR3 protein sequence, its rows merge into one entry that carries the most common genes and DNA. Recorded for this sample are some 1,600,000 distinct CDR3 sequences; under 35% of them occurred a single time. The ten biggest clones cover 0.25% to 0.3% of the sample. Source material: cord blood. The receptor set was obtained from a newborn girl in good health.

This chain joins TRBV20-1 and TRBJ2-1; TRBD2 aligns across 11 bases. The ends lost 2 bases at V and 13 bases at J; junction bases unmatched: 16. CDR3 size: 16 residues. CDR1 and CDR2 (germline): DFQATT, SNEGSKA (reference sequence). The CDR3 DNA follows: TGCAGTGCTAGACCCTCTAGCGGGGGGTCAAAAGAGACCCAGTTCTTC. Its protein product is CSARPSSGGSKETQFF.

This clonotype has a single count. This chain joins TRBV7-9 and TRBJ2-1; D ambiguous. This CDR3 contains 15 residues. The V end was cut by 3 bases, the J end by 1 base, with 10 bases between. Germline CDR1 is SEHNR and CDR2 is FQNEAQ (reference sequence). CDR3 protein: CASSFGETSYNEQFF. The CDR3 DNA follows: TGTGCCAGCAGCTTTGGCGAGACTTCCTACAATGAGCAGTTCTTC.

About this clonotype: At one end the junction does not follow the germline gene, possibly because of a read error. This chain joins TRBV4-2 and TRBJ2-3; TRBD2 matches at 9 bases. Germline V gene sequence: CDR1 LGHNA, CDR2 YNFKEQ. The CDR3 consists of 18 residues. The CDR3 bases are TGTGCCAGCAGCCAAGAGGGTAGCGGGGGCCCTAGCACAGATACGCCGTATTTT. Translating it yields CASSQEGSGGPSTDTPYF.

The chain couples TRBV29-1 to TRBJ2-3; TRBD2 agrees at 9 bases. Germline CDR1 and CDR2: SQVTM and ANQGSEA. The CDR3 totals 15 residues. V dropped 4 bases and J dropped 0; count of bases not matched to a gene: 5. This chain's CDR3 is CSVVASGGSTDTQYF. In DNA form, the CDR3 reads TGCAGCGTTGTGGCGAGCGGGGGGAGCACAGATACGCAGTATTTT.

The chain carries TRBV7-2 and TRBJ2-1; D is perhaps TRBD1 or TRBD2 (5 bases each). This CDR3 region has 15 residues. V was cut by 3 bases and J by 4 bases, with 13 bases left in between. Germline CDR1 and CDR2: SGHTA and FQGNSA. CDR3 sequence reads: CASSFDRDAYNEQFF. CDR3 sequence (DNA): TGTGCCAGCAGCTTCGACCGGGACGCTTACAATGAGCAGTTCTTC.

The V call is TRBV5-6, the J call TRBJ2-3; D unresolved. V was pared by 1 base and J by 3 bases, with 12 bases between. The CDR3 runs 15 residues. The germline gives CDR1 SGHDT, CDR2 YYEEEE. CDR3 sequence reads: CASSLLRLTTDTQYF. As DNA, the CDR3 is TGTGCCAGCAGCTTGTTACGGCTAACAACAGATACGCAGTATTTT.

This rearrangement joins TRBV6-1 to TRBJ1-4, with TRBD1 identical over 7 bases. The germline V gene has CDR1 MNHNS and CDR2 SASEGT. CDR3 length: 15 amino acids. V lost 6 bases, J lost 3 bases, and 7 bases stayed unmatched. CDR3: CASRATGASNEKLFF. CDR3 bases: TGTGCCAGCAGGGCAACAGGGGCGTCTAATGAAAAACTGTTTTTT.

The gene calls are TRBV10-3 and TRBJ2-5; 9 nucleotides match TRBD2. The CDR3 is 15 residues long. Germline trimming cut 4 bases from V and 5 bases from J; bases unmatched to any gene: 8. Germline V gene sequence: CDR1 ENHRY, CDR2 SYGVKD. CDR3 coding DNA: TGTGCCATCAGTGGGGTAGCGGGAGTAGGGGAGACCCAGTACTTC. Its protein product is CAISGVAGVGETQYF.

This clonotype was counted between two and nine times. The rearrangement joins TRBV6-1 to TRBJ1-1; TRBD1 agrees at 10 bases. J lost 6 bases, V lost 3 bases, and 1 base had no gene match. The V gene's germline CDR1 is MNHNS and CDR2 SASEGT. This CDR3 contains 13 residues. DNA for the CDR3: TGTGCCAGCAGTGAGGACAGGGGGGCTGAAGCTTTCTTT. Its protein is CASSEDRGAEAFF.

The chain is built from TRBV23-1 and TRBJ2-7; D assignment may be TRBD1 or TRBD2 (5 bases each). TRBV23-1 is given ORF status, its function remaining uncertain. This CDR3 contains 14 residues. Trimming removed 8 bases from V and 0 bases from J, with 14 bases in between. The CDR3 region has the DNA TGCGCCAGCCCACAGGACTCCAGCTCCTACGAGCAGTACTTC. It encodes CASPQDSSSYEQYF.

This clonotype was seen more than once but under ten times. The chain couples TRBV5-1 to TRBJ2-4; possible D gene TRBD1, 7 bases. TRBJ2-7 explains the end of the DNA better; the J call may be wrong. This CDR3 spans 14 amino acids. From germline, CDR1 is SGHRS and CDR2 YFSETQ. CDR3 protein: CASSRGTEDYEQYF. CDR3 DNA sequence: TGCGCCAGCAGCCGGGGGACAGAGGACTACGAGCAGTACTTC.

This clonotype has more than one count but fewer than ten. This chain joins TRBV7-9 and TRBJ2-1, with no clear D. The CDR3 runs 15 residues. Trimming pared 1 base from V and 0 bases from J, leaving 7 bases between. Germline-derived CDR1 and CDR2 are SEHNR and FQNEAQ (reference sequence). The CDR3 nucleotides are TGTGCCAGCAGCTTAGACGGGCACTCCTACAATGAGCAGTTCTTC. This translates into CASSLDGHSYNEQFF. Filled out from reference TRBV7-9 and TRBJ2-1, the complete variable domain reads DTGVSQNPRHKITKRGQNVTFRCDPISEHNRLYWYRQTLGQGPEFLTYFQNEAQLEKSRLLSDRFSAERPKGSFSTLEIQRTEQGDSAMYLCASSLDGHSYNEQFFGPGTRLTVL.

The chain links TRBV7-9 to TRBJ2-7; 9 bases are a match to TRBD1. V gave up 1 base and J gave up 4 bases; unmatched junction bases: 8. The CDR3 consists of 16 residues. Germline values: CDR1 SEHNR, CDR2 FQNEAQ (reference sequence). CDR3 sequence reads: CASSLGPYRGRYEQYF. CDR3 bases: TGTGCCAGCAGCTTAGGACCCTACAGGGGGCGGTACGAGCAGTACTTC. Filled out from reference TRBV7-9 and TRBJ2-7, the complete variable domain reads DTGVSQNPRHKITKRGQNVTFRCDPISEHNRLYWYRQTLGQGPEFLTYFQNEAQLEKSRLLSDRFSAERPKGSFSTLEIQRTEQGDSAMYLCASSLGPYRGRYEQYFGPGTRLTVT.

This rearrangement joins TRBV6-2 or TRBV6-3 to TRBJ2-1; 7 bases match TRBD2. CDR3 length: 16 residues. Per the germline V gene, CDR1 is MNHEY and CDR2 is SVGEGT. The V gene end was trimmed by 4 bases and the J gene end by 3 bases; junction bases not matched to a gene: 9. The CDR3, as DNA: TGTGCCAGCAGTTCCACGGGAGCGGGGATCTACAATGAGCAGTTCTTC. It specifies CASSSTGAGIYNEQFF.

This rearrangement joins TRBV27 to TRBJ2-7; D ambiguous. V dropped 3 bases and J dropped 6 bases, with 9 bases sitting between them. This CDR3 is built from 12 residues. The V gene's germline CDR1 is MNHEY and CDR2 SMNVEV (reference sequence). The CDR3 region is CASSFPLGEQYF. Here the CDR3 DNA reads TGTGCCAGCAGTTTTCCGCTTGGCGAGCAGTACTTC.

The V call is TRBV20-1, the J call TRBJ2-7; 8 bases align to TRBD2. CDR3 length equals 12 residues. V was clipped by 6 bases and J by 3 bases; unmatched bases: 4. Germline V gene lookup returns CDR1 DFQATT and CDR2 SNEGSKA (reference sequence). The CDR3, as DNA: TGCAGTGCAGAGCGGGGGTACTACGAGCAGTACTTC. The encoded protein is CSAERGYYEQYF.

This sequence joins TRBV30 and TRBJ2-3; D gene uncertain. Per germline, CDR1 GTSNPN and CDR2 SVGIG (reference sequence). V was pared by 2 bases and J by 4 bases, with 10 bases between. The length of the CDR3 is 13 residues. CDR3 nucleotides: TGTGCCTGGAGTCCCCCCGGGCCAGATACGCAGTATTTT. This sequence encodes CAWSPPGPDTQYF.

About this clonotype itself: A much larger clone lies one base from this, so it may be a read error. The J gene is TRBJ2-5, the V gene TRBV27; TRBD2 aligns across 7 bases. Per the germline V gene, CDR1 is MNHEY and CDR2 is SMNVEV (reference sequence). This CDR3 has 13 amino acids. Trimming cost V 10 bases and J 11 bases; bases outside gene matches: 16. The CDR3 region is CANSGLGLGEQYF. DNA of the CDR3: TGTGCCAACTCCGGACTAGGCCTCGGGGAGCAGTACTTC.

CDR3 loop: CSASRWAGDQPQHF. CDR3 DNA: TGCAGTGCTAGCAGATGGGCAGGGGATCAGCCCCAGCATTTT. The chain uses TRBV20-1 and TRBJ1-5; D might be TRBD1 (6 bases). V lost 3 bases, J lost 5 bases, and 14 bases lay in between. The CDR3 extends over 14 amino acids. Germline CDR1 and CDR2: DFQATT and SNEGSKA (reference sequence).

Regarding this clonotype: A read error may account for a junction end that differs from germline. The CDR3 sequence is CVSSFLNRDRAHEQYF. In DNA form, the CDR3 reads TGTGTCAGCAGTTTCCTCAACCGGGACAGGGCCCACGAGCAGTACTTC. This chain joins TRBV28 and TRBJ2-7; the match to TRBD1 covers 9 bases. This CDR3 spans 16 amino acids. The V gene's germline CDR1 is MDHEN and CDR2 SYDVKM.

The genes are TRBV7-8 and TRBJ2-2; 7 bases fit TRBD1. The CDR3 is made up of 15 amino acids. The junction had 8 bases not matched to a gene; V was cut back by 9 bases and J by 1 base. CDR1 and CDR2 from the germline V gene are SGHVS and FQNEAQ. In nucleotides, the CDR3 is TGTGCCAGAGGAATCGACAGGGTGAACACCGGGGAGCTGTTTTTT. This sequence encodes CARGIDRVNTGELFF.